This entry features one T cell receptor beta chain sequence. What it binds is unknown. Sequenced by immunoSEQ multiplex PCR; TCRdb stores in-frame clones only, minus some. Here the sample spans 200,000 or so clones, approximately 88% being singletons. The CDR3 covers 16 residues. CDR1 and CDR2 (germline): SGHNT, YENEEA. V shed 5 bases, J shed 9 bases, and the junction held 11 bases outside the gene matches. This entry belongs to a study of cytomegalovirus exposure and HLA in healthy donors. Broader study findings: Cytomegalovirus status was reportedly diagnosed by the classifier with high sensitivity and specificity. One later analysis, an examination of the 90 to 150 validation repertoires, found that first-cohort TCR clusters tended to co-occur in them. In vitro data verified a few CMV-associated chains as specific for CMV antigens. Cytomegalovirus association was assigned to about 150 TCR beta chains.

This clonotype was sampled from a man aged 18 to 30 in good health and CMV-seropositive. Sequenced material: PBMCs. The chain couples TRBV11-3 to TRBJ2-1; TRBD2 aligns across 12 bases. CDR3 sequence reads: CASSGGLAGGPGEQFF. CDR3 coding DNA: TGTGCCAGCAGCGGGGGGCTAGCGGGAGGGCCGGGTGAGCAGTTCTTC.